This passage covers 24 T cell receptor beta chains from one sample sequenced in a study of naive and memory T cell subsets. The beta constant-region primer was an equimolar mix of two oligonucleotides covering TRBC1 and TRBC2. TCRdb processed the UMI-ligation and nested PCR reads anew with MiXCR; each CDR3 protein has one entry. The sample contains about 80,000 distinct CDR3 sequences, around 13% of which appear only once. Material for sequencing was central memory CD4+ T cells from blood. These receptors were obtained from a human donor in good health.

This chain joins TRBV12-2 and TRBJ2-1; the tabulated D call, TRBD2, remains unverified against the DNA. TRBV12-2 is a listed pseudogene. The CDR3 extends over 19 amino acids. Here the CDR3 DNA reads TGTGCAAGTCGCTTAGCGAACGCAACAGCGGGGGGGTTGAGGAATGAGCAGTTCTTC. Translated: CASRLANATAGGLRNEQFF.

In its sample, this clonotype was seen a few times. V usage is TRBV7-2 and J usage is TRBJ2-1; D ambiguous. Trimming shortened V by 1 base and J by 7 bases, and 17 bases separated the two germline ends. This CDR3 region has 16 residues. Germline V gene sequence: CDR1 SGHTA, CDR2 FQGNSA. The CDR3 loop reads CASSLDVRPLRNEQFF. CDR3 coding DNA: TGTGCCAGCAGCTTAGATGTGCGACCGTTGAGGAATGAGCAGTTCTTC.

This clonotype was seen at least ten times. The genes are TRBV7-2 and TRBJ2-5, with 11 positions matching TRBD1. V dropped 1 base and J dropped 2; count of bases not matched to a gene: 3. Germline V gives CDR1 SGHTA, CDR2 FQGNSA. This CDR3 has 16 residues. The CDR3 DNA is TGTGCCAGCAGCTTAGGAGGGACAGGGGGTCAAGAGACCCAGTACTTC. It yields the protein CASSLGGTGGQETQYF.

This rearrangement joins TRBV7-2 to TRBJ2-1, with TRBD2 matching 10 bases. The V segment lost 3 bases and the J segment 4 bases; nucleotides outside the gene matches: 6. This CDR3 spans 16 amino acids. Germline V gives CDR1 SGHTA, CDR2 FQGNSA. CDR3: CASSFVGTSVYNEQFF. CDR3 DNA sequence: TGTGCCAGCAGCTTCGTGGGGACTAGCGTATACAATGAGCAGTTCTTC. The whole variable domain, remainder taken from reference TRBV7-2 and TRBJ2-1, is GAGVSQSPSNKVTEKGKDVELRCDPISGHTALYWYRQSLGQGLEFLIYFQGNSAPDKSGLPSDRFSAERTGGSVSTLTIQRTQQEDSAVYLCASSFVGTSVYNEQFFGPGTRLTVL.

This clonotype was picked up many times. The chain links TRBV20-1 to TRBJ2-1; D gene ambiguous. The CDR3 loop spans 16 amino acids. The germline CDR1 and CDR2 sequences are DFQATT and SNEGSKA (reference sequence). The V end was cut by 0 bases, the J end by 7 bases, with 19 bases between. As DNA, the CDR3 is TGCAGTGCTAGAGATCGGGCACGCCCGGCGTGGAATGAGCAGTTCTTC. This translates into CSARDRARPAWNEQFF.

This clonotype was seen a handful of times. J is TRBJ2-1 and V is TRBV30, with 8 bases matching TRBD1. After removal of 1 base from V and 10 bases from J, the junction contained 0 bases not matched to a gene. The CDR3 covers 11 residues. The germline gives CDR1 GTSNPN, CDR2 SVGIG (reference sequence). The CDR3 reads CAWSGDREQFF. The CDR3 bases are TGTGCCTGGAGTGGGGACAGGGAGCAGTTCTTC.

This clonotype was counted a few times. The chain recombines TRBV18 with TRBJ2-1, with 8 bases aligning to TRBD1. V dropped 5 bases and J dropped 4; count of bases not matched to a gene: 7. Germline CDR1 and CDR2: KGHSH and LQKENI. The CDR3 spans 15 residues. This chain's CDR3 is CASSVTGDRYNEQFF. CDR3 nucleotide sequence: TGTGCCAGCTCAGTGACAGGGGACAGGTACAATGAGCAGTTCTTC.

This clonotype was counted a few times. V usage is TRBV29-1 and J usage is TRBJ2-5; D is unresolved. The CDR3 consists of 11 residues. With 7 bases removed from V and 7 bases from J, the gap between germline ends came to 13 bases. The V gene's germline CDR1 is SQVTM and CDR2 ANQGSEA. Here the CDR3 reads CSAGPDGTQYF. The DNA for the CDR3 is TGCAGCGCCGGGCCCGATGGGACCCAGTACTTC.

The chain carries TRBV5-4 and TRBJ2-6; D gene unclear. Per the germline V gene, CDR1 is SGHNT and CDR2 is YYREEE (reference sequence). CDR3 length equals 14 residues. Trimming pared 6 bases from V and 2 bases from J, leaving 9 bases between. CDR3 coding DNA: TGTGCCAGCAAGCAGGATGCTGGGGCCAACGTCCTGACTTTC. Translating it yields CASKQDAGANVLTF.

This clonotype appeared many times. The rearrangement uses TRBV28 and TRBJ2-3, with 9 bases lining up with TRBD1. Germline CDR1 is MDHEN and CDR2 is SYDVKM. With 3 bases clipped from V and 2 bases from J, the junction kept 3 bases outside the gene matches. The CDR3 length is 15 residues. The CDR3 here is CASSFGTGFTDTQYF. The DNA of the CDR3 is TGTGCCAGCAGTTTCGGGACAGGGTTCACAGATACGCAGTATTTT.

This clonotype was counted only a few times. The genes are TRBV25-1 and TRBJ1-4; D is uncertain. This CDR3 comprises 16 residues. V gave up 6 bases and J gave up 0 bases, with 14 bases separating them. CDR1 and CDR2 from the germline V gene are MGHDK and SYGVNS. CDR3 nucleotide sequence: TGTGCCAGCAGCCGAGGTGGGGTGGCAACTAATGAAAAACTGTTTTTT. Translated, it gives CASSRGGVATNEKLFF.

CDR3 coding DNA: TGTGCCTGGAGTCTGCAGGGGGCCTCCTACGAGCAGTACTTC. It encodes CAWSLQGASYEQYF. The chain combines TRBV30 with TRBJ2-7; 8 bases align to TRBD1. The CDR3 runs to 14 residues. The germline gives CDR1 GTSNPN, CDR2 SVGIG (reference sequence). The V and J ends lost 2 bases and 0 bases, in that order; junction bases with no gene match: 3.

The rearrangement uses TRBV12-3 or TRBV12-4 and TRBJ1-1; D might be TRBD1 (6 bases). V gave up 5 bases and J gave up 7 bases, with 17 bases separating them. The CDR3 is made up of 14 amino acids. CDR3 nucleotides: TGTGCCAGCAGTCCCCGGGGGCAGAGGTTTGAAGCTTTCTTT. This gives the protein CASSPRGQRFEAFF.

The chain joins TRBV11-2 to TRBJ1-2; weak D call: TRBD1 (5 bases). Germline V CDR1 and CDR2: SGHAT, FQNNGV. CDR3 length: 14 amino acids. Trimming removed 1 base from V and 2 bases from J, with 8 bases in between. In nucleotides, the CDR3 is TGTGCCAGCAGCTTAGGTTCAGGGAACTATGGCTACACCTTC. Translating gives CASSLGSGNYGYTF.

V usage is TRBV5-1 and J usage is TRBJ1-5; possibly TRBD1 for D (6 bases). V lost 4 bases and J 0 bases, leaving 20 bases between the germline ends. This CDR3 has 18 residues. Per germline, CDR1 SGHRS and CDR2 YFSETQ. The DNA for the CDR3 is TGCGCCAGCAGCGCGGGGGGCGTGGGGGGCAATAGCAATCAGCCCCAGCATTTT. It specifies CASSAGGVGGNSNQPQHF.

This clonotype was observed a handful of times. The CDR3 protein is CASSQDHRGQKQFF. The CDR3 region has the DNA TGTGCCAGCAGCCAAGACCACAGGGGGCAGAAGCAGTTCTTC. This rearrangement joins TRBV3-1 to TRBJ2-1; 9 positions agree with TRBD1. This CDR3 has 14 residues. The germline CDR1 and CDR2 sequences are LGHDT and YNNKEL (reference sequence). The junction had 5 bases not matched to a gene; V was cut back by 0 bases and J by 11 bases.

This clonotype was seen repeatedly, ten times or more. The gene calls are TRBV7-9 and TRBJ1-5, with a tentative D call TRBD1 (5 bases). Germline CDR1 SEHNR, CDR2 FQNEAQ (reference sequence). The CDR3 runs 13 residues. The V gene lost 3 bases and the J gene lost 7 bases, with 10 bases spanning the gap. CDR3 amino acids: CASSLEGEQPQHF. The CDR3, as DNA: TGTGCCAGCAGCTTGGAAGGGGAGCAGCCCCAGCATTTT.

The chain uses TRBV6-2 or TRBV6-3 and TRBJ2-2, with a possible D match to TRBD2 (5 bases). With 1 base removed from V and 4 bases from J, the gap between germline ends came to 16 bases. The germline V gene has CDR1 MNHEY and CDR2 SVGEGT. The CDR3 spans 17 residues. DNA of the CDR3: TGTGCCAGCAGTTACTTGTTGGGAGAATGGACCACCGGGGAGCTGTTTTTT. Its protein is CASSYLLGEWTTGELFF.

J is TRBJ1-2 and V is TRBV28; D unresolved. The CDR3 is 12 amino acids. V was shortened by 2 bases and J by 11 bases, with 12 bases between the two germline ends. Germline V gene lookup returns CDR1 MDHEN and CDR2 SYDVKM. For the CDR3, the DNA is TGTGCCAGCAGTTTAGTCGACACCGGGTACACCTTC. Translation: CASSLVDTGYTF.

The sample holds a few counts of this clonotype. The gene calls are TRBV7-3 and TRBJ2-6, with D perhaps matching TRBD1 (6 bases). Trimming took off 1 base at V and 3 bases at J, with 10 bases between the two ends. Per the germline V gene, CDR1 is SGHTA and CDR2 is FQGTGA. This CDR3 contains 16 residues. In DNA form, the CDR3 reads TGTGCCAGCAGCTTAAGCACAGGGAGTGGGGCCAACGTCCTGACTTTC. It translates to CASSLSTGSGANVLTF.

The table lists this clonotype with many counts. The V gene is TRBV20-1, the J gene TRBJ2-7; 7 bases agree with TRBD1. The germline V gene encodes CDR1 DFQATT and CDR2 SNEGSKA (reference sequence). The CDR3 consists of 15 residues. Trimming at V came to 0 bases and at J to 0 bases, leaving 5 bases not matched to a gene. The CDR3 spells CSARDDRALSYEQYF. CDR3 nucleotides: TGCAGTGCTAGAGACGACAGGGCCCTCTCCTACGAGCAGTACTTC.

This clonotype was observed a handful of times. The chain joins TRBV28 to TRBJ2-1; 11 bases align to TRBD1. Unmatched junction bases numbered 5, after V lost 3 bases and J lost 1 base. This CDR3 spans 17 amino acids. The germline V gene encodes CDR1 MDHEN and CDR2 SYDVKM. CDR3 amino acids: CASSLGTGGTSYNEQFF. CDR3 DNA sequence: TGTGCCAGCAGTTTGGGGACAGGGGGAACGTCCTACAATGAGCAGTTCTTC.

The chain links TRBV28 to TRBJ2-1; 9 bases are a match to TRBD2. The trim removed 10 bases at V and 7 bases at J, leaving 11 bases unmatched. The germline V gene encodes CDR1 MDHEN and CDR2 SYDVKM. The CDR3 covers 14 residues. In nucleotides, the CDR3 is TGTGCCACCGACAATAGCGGGAGTATTAATGAGCAGTTCTTC. As protein: CATDNSGSINEQFF.

This clonotype was seen ten or more times. The genes are TRBV30 and TRBJ2-2; weak D call: TRBD2 (5 bases). This CDR3 is built from 15 residues. The V end was cut by 2 bases, the J end by 5 bases, with 15 bases between. Looked up from germline, CDR1 is GTSNPN and CDR2 is SVGIG (reference sequence). The CDR3 DNA follows: TGTGCCTGGAGTCGGGGAGCCGGGGAAACCGGGGAGCTGTTTTTT. As protein: CAWSRGAGETGELFF.